The clone carrying this T cell receptor (beta chain) appeared a few times. Its antigen is not identified. The same CDR3 arises from other DNA sequences in this sample as well. CD45RO/CCR7/CD25/CD127/CD95/CD27 sorting isolated CD4+ naive, central memory, regulatory and stem cell-like memory cells. These data originate in a study of beta chain features in type 1 diabetes. General study findings and limits: A possible short-template PCR bias applies equally to patients and controls.

Since all of the isolated RNA was reverse transcribed, expressed TCRB transcripts were what got sequenced. Assay used: immunoSEQ multiplex PCR; TCRdb lists only in-frame clones, some missing. There are about 330,000 clones in the sample; 9.5% to 11% occur only once, and about 0.014% lies in the top ten. The CDR3 is made up of 11 amino acids. In germline, CDR1 is GTSNPN, CDR2 SVGIG (reference sequence). Trimming took off 3 bases at V and 7 bases at J, with 6 bases between the two ends. The sequencing input was naive CD4+ T cells from blood. The chain links TRBV30 to TRBJ1-4; D unclear. This TCR came from a woman aged 25-40 years in good health. This CDR3 reads CAWSPSEKLFF. In nucleotides, the CDR3 is TGTGCCTGGAGCCCCAGTGAAAAACTGTTTTTT.